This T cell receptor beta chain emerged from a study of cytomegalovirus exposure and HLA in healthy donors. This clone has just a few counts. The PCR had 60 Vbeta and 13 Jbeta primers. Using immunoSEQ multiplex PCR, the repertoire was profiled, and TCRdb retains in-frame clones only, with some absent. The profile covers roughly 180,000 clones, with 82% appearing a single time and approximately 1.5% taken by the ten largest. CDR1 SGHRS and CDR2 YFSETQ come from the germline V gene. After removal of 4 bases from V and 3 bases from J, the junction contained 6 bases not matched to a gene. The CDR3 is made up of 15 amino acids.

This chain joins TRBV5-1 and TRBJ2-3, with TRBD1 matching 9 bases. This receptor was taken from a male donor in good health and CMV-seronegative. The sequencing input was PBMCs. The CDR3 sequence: CASSQWTGATDTQYF. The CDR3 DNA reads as TGCGCCAGCAGCCAATGGACAGGGGCGACAGATACGCAGTATTTT.